These T cell receptor beta chains were read from a single sample in a study of blood T cell repertoires in COVID-19. Sequencing used immunoSEQ multiplex PCR; TCRdb keeps in-frame clones, though not all of them. Of approximately 380,000 clones in the sample, about 85% were seen once. Sequencing was carried out using peripheral blood. All receptors come from a woman younger than 35 with acute or convalescent COVID-19. Each CDR3 is given with its conserved first and last residue. The D gene is left open where the match is weak. Clone size, where shown, is once, few, many, or a class for clones that have expanded.

>NA|TRBJ2-7|TRBV7-8|TRBD1
TGTGCCAGCAGCGAGGGACAGAAGTCAGCCTACGAGCAGTACTTC
CASSEGQKSAYEQYF
>few|TRBJ1-6|TRBV5-1|TRBD1
TGCGCCAGCAGCTGGGACAGGGCAGGGACACCCCTCCACTTT
CASSWDRAGTPLHF
>NA|TRBJ2-5|TRBV7-9|TRBD2
TGTGCCAGCAGCTTTCTAGCGGGGGGGCAGCGGGAGACCCAGTACTTC
CASSFLAGGQRETQYF
>NA|TRBJ1-2|TRBV9|NA
TGTGCCAGCAGCGTTACTTGGGCCCCAGAATTCGGCTACACCTTC
CASSVTWAPEFGYTF
>NA|TRBJ1-2|TRBV6-6|TRBD1
TGTGCCAGCAGTTTGTCGTCGGGACAGTTCTATGGCTACACCTTC
CASSLSSGQFYGYTF
>NA|TRBJ2-1|TRBV7-2|NA
TGTGCCAGCAGCTTAAGTCGCGCTACCGGTGGTGAGCAGTTCTTC
CASSLSRATGGEQFF
>NA|TRBJ1-1|TRBV10-1|TRBD1
TGCGCCAGCAGTCACAGACAGGGAGTGAACACTGAAGCTTTCTTT
CASSHRQGVNTEAFF
>NA|TRBJ1-1|TRBV11-2|NA
TGTGCCAGCACCTTCCCGAGCACTGAAGCTTTCTTT
CASTFPSTEAFF
>NA|TRBJ2-7|TRBV27|NA
TGTGCCAGCAGTAGGAAGGCTGTAGGGGACTACGAGCAGTACTTC
CASSRKAVGDYEQYF
>NA|TRBJ2-5|TRBV5-4|NA
TGTGCCAGCAGCTTAATAGGGGCCCGCGGAGAGACCCAGTACTTC
CASSLIGARGETQYF
>NA|TRBJ1-2|TRBV12-3/TRBV12-4|TRBD1
TGTGCCAGCAGGGGGACAGCTGGGGGCTACACCTTC
CASRGTAGGYTF
>once|TRBJ1-5|TRBV3-1/TRBV3-2|TRBD1
TGTGCCAGCAGCCAAGAGTCACAGGGGGCTTTTGGGAGCAATCAGCCCCAGCATTTT
CASSQESQGAFGSNQPQHF
>NA|TRBJ2-7|TRBV1|NA
TGCACCAGCAGCCAAGATCATGGCGGGAGGTCCTACGAGCAGTACTTC
CTSSQDHGGRSYEQYF
>NA|TRBJ1-1|TRBV12-3/TRBV12-4|NA
TGTGCCAGCAGTTTTGACAAGGAAGCTTTCTTT
CASSFDKEAFF
>NA|TRBJ1-1|TRBV6-5|TRBD1
TGTGCCAGCAGTTACACGGACAGGGGCGCTGAAGCTTTCTTT
CASSYTDRGAEAFF
>NA|TRBJ1-1|TRBV4-1|NA
TGCGCCAGCAGCCAAGAAACAACGAACACTGAAGCTTTCTTT
CASSQETTNTEAFF
>once|TRBJ1-6|TRBV7-9|NA
TGTGCCAGCAGCTTGCGGAACTATAATTCACCCCTCCACTTT
CASSLRNYNSPLHF
>NA|TRBJ2-7|TRBV6-6|TRBD2
TGTGCCAGCAGAACCGCGGGAGGGACCTACGAGCAGTACTTC
CASRTAGGTYEQYF
>NA|TRBJ2-7|TRBV19|TRBD2
TGTGCCAGTAGTATGGGAGCGGGAGGCTCCTACGAGCAGTACTTC
CASSMGAGGSYEQYF
>NA|TRBJ1-6|TRBV9|NA
TGTGCCAGTGGGCAGGGTGGATCACCCCTCCACTTT
CASGQGGSPLHF
>few|TRBJ1-2|TRBV12-3/TRBV12-4|NA
TGTGCCAGCAGTTTAAGGGAGAACTATGGCTACACCTTC
CASSLRENYGYTF
>NA|TRBJ1-2|TRBV6-5|NA
TGTGCCAGCGCGCTAACCGGGGATTATGGCTACACCTTC
CASALTGDYGYTF
>NA|TRBJ1-2|TRBV12-3/TRBV12-4|NA
TGTGCCAGCAGTTTAGGGCGGGCGTGGGGCTACACCTTC
CASSLGRAWGYTF
>NA|TRBJ2-1|TRBV19|TRBD2
TGTGCCAGTAGGGACCGGGGACTAGCGGGAGAAGGTGAGCAGTTCTTC
CASRDRGLAGEGEQFF